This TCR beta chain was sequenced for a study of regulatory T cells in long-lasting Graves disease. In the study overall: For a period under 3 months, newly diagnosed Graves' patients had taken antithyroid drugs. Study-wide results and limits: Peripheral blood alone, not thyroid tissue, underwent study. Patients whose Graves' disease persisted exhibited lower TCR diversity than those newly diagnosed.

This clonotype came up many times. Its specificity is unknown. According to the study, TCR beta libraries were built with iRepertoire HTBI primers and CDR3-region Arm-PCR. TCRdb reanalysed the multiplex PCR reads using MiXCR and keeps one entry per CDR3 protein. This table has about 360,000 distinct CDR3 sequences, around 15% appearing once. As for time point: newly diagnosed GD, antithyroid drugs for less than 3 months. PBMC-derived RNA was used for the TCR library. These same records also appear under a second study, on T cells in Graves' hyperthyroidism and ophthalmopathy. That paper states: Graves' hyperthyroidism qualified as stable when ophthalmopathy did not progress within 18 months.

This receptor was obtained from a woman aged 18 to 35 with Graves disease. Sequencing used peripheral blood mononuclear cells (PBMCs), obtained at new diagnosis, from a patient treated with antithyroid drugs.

The CDR3 DNA is TGTGCCAGCAGTTTTTCGGGGGTCGGTCCTGGCTACACCTTC. As protein: CASSFSGVGPGYTF. The chain has TRBV28 and TRBJ1-2, with a weak D call TRBD1 (5 bases). Germline assignment: CDR1 MDHEN and CDR2 SYDVKM. V gave up 3 bases and J gave up 7 bases, with 15 bases separating them. The CDR3 totals 14 residues.